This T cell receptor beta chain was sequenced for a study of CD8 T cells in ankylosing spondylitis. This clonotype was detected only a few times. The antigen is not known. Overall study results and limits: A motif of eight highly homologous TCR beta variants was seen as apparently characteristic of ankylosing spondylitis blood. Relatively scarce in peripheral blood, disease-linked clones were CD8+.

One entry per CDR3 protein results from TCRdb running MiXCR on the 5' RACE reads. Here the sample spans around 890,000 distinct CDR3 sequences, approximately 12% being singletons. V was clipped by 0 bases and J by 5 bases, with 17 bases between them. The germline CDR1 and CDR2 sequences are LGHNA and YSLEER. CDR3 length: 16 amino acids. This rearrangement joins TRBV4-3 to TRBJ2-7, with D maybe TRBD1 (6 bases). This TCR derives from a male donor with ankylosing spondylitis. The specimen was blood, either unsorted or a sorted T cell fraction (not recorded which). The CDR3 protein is CASSQDYLQGENEQYF. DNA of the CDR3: TGCGCCAGCAGCCAAGATTATCTACAGGGAGAAAACGAGCAGTACTTC.